This T cell receptor beta chain appears in the sequencing data of a study of T cell responses to AZD1222 COVID-19 vaccine. The wider study: Second-dose groups at about 4 or about 12 weeks were pooled. General study findings and limits: Sampling captured repertoires only after the peak T cell response. Regions 160-218 and 743-854 dominated among vaccine-associated CD4 TCRs spanning spike. At baseline, just five or six AZD1222 recipients tested seropositive.

V trimming: 1 base; J trimming: 1 base; junction bases outside the gene matches: 6. The V gene's germline CDR1 is SGHDT and CDR2 YYEEEE. The CDR3 has 16 amino acids. Remarks on this clone: Its antigen is currently unknown.

Sequencing was performed with immunoSEQ multiplex PCR; in TCRdb, only in-frame clones are kept and a portion is missing. The sample shows about 94,000 clones, roughly 90% of them seen only once. The chain carries TRBV5-6 and TRBJ2-7; 9 nucleotides line up with TRBD2. The clonotype originates from an adult in good health. The starting material was peripheral blood, obtained on day 0 of AZD1222 vaccination. Here the CDR3 reads CASSLRGTSLSYEQYF. The CDR3 nucleotides read TGTGCCAGCAGCTTGCGGGGGACTAGCCTATCCTACGAGCAGTACTTC. Supplemented by reference TRBV5-6 and TRBJ2-7, the full variable domain reads DAGVTQSPTHLIKTRGQQVTLRCSPKSGHDTVSWYQQALGQGPQFIFQYYEEEERQRGNFPDRFSGHQFPNYSSELNVNALLLGDSALYLCASSLRGTSLSYEQYFGPGTRLTVT.